In its sample, the clone carrying this TCR beta chain was seen a few times. Treatment noted: some 20 received Ad26.COV2.S at low or high dose, single or two shots; about five received placebo; per-sample allocation not given. Material that was analyzed had been drawn on day 63 after the first vaccine or placebo injection. The sample belongs to a study of Ad26.COV2.S vaccination and SARS-CoV-2 variants. Measured with immunoSEQ multiplex PCR; TCRdb has only the in-frame clones, and not every one. The profile shows around 350,000 clones, about 85% of them singletons. The V end was cut by 2 bases, the J end by 2 bases, with 13 bases between. This CDR3 spans 16 amino acids. Germline CDR1 MNHEY, CDR2 SMNVEV (reference sequence).

The rearrangement uses TRBV27 and TRBJ1-5, with a weak D call TRBD1 (5 bases). Sequenced material: peripheral blood, taken in a trial of Ad26.COV2.S vaccine versus placebo. The TCR sequence derives from a person aged 18-60 years who received the Ad26.COV2.S COVID-19 vaccine or a placebo. In DNA, the CDR3 is TGTGCCAGCAGTTTAATGGGACGTCAGGGCAATCAGCCCCAGCATTTT. It encodes CASSLMGRQGNQPQHF.